The 26 T cell receptor beta chains below come from one sample, sequenced in a study of cytomegalovirus exposure and HLA in healthy donors. The PCR ran on 60 Vbeta and 13 Jbeta primers. Clones were sequenced by immunoSEQ multiplex PCR, and TCRdb holds only the in-frame ones, with some missing. Here the sample spans 130,000 to 150,000 clones, 79% being singletons. Sequenced: PBMCs. These receptors all come from a woman aged 40 to 50 in good health and CMV-seropositive.

This clone was detected a few times. The CDR3 loop reads CASSRDTDYEQYF. The CDR3, as DNA: TGTGCCAGCAGCCGGGACACGGACTACGAGCAGTACTTC. This rearrangement joins TRBV7-3 to TRBJ2-7, with a tentative D call TRBD1 (6 bases). Deletions cut 5 bases from V and 3 bases from J, with 11 bases between. Germline assignment: CDR1 SGHTA and CDR2 FQGTGA. There are 13 residues in the CDR3.

V usage is TRBV9 and J usage is TRBJ1-1, with 9 bases that match TRBD1. Per the germline V gene, CDR1 is SGDLS and CDR2 is YYNGEE. J gave up 2 bases and V 4 bases, and 6 bases lay outside the gene matches. The CDR3 is made up of 15 amino acids. The CDR3 loop is CASSLLGQGNTEAFF. Written as DNA, the CDR3 is TGTGCCAGCAGCCTCCTGGGACAGGGCAACACTGAAGCTTTCTTT.

V and J are TRBV9 and TRBJ2-5; 7 positions match TRBD1. The CDR3 is 15 residues long. J was trimmed by 1 base and V by 4 bases; bases with no gene match: 7. Per germline, CDR1 SGDLS and CDR2 YYNGEE. CDR3 nucleotide sequence: TGTGCCAGCAGCCCCCGGGACAGACTCCAAGAGACCCAGTACTTC. Its translation is CASSPRDRLQETQYF. Full variable domain (rest looked up from reference TRBV9 and TRBJ2-5): DSGVTQTPKHLITATGQRVTLRCSPRSGDLSVYWYQQSLDQGLQFLIQYYNGEERAKGNILERFSAQQFPDLHSELNLSSLELGDSALYFCASSPRDRLQETQYFGPGTRLLVL.

The V and J genes are TRBV10-3 and TRBJ2-3; D call uncertain. The ends were cut back, 8 bases at V and 1 base at J, with 4 bases in the middle. The CDR3 contains 11 residues. Per the germline V gene, CDR1 is ENHRY and CDR2 is SYGVKD. The CDR3 loop reads CAIGRTDTQYF. The CDR3 DNA reads TGTGCCATCGGCCGCACAGATACGCAGTATTTT.

This clone was observed a handful of times. The CDR3 here is CASSVGSSGGGIYQETQYF. The CDR3 DNA is TGTGCCAGCAGCGTAGGCTCTAGCGGGGGGGGTATATACCAAGAGACCCAGTACTTC. The rearrangement links TRBV9 to TRBJ2-5; 12 positions agree with TRBD2. The CDR3 consists of 19 residues. Trimming cost V 0 bases and J 0 bases; bases outside gene matches: 9. CDR1 and CDR2 (germline): SGDLS, YYNGEE. Complete variable domain (other parts from reference TRBV9 and TRBJ2-5): DSGVTQTPKHLITATGQRVTLRCSPRSGDLSVYWYQQSLDQGLQFLIQYYNGEERAKGNILERFSAQQFPDLHSELNLSSLELGDSALYFCASSVGSSGGGIYQETQYFGPGTRLLVL.

This clone appeared a few times. This rearrangement joins TRBV7-9 to TRBJ1-1; no clear D. The CDR3 contains 14 residues. In germline, CDR1 is SEHNR, CDR2 FQNEAQ (reference sequence). V shed 5 bases and J shed 2 bases, with 12 bases lying between them. CDR3 sequence (DNA): TGTGCCAGCAGCCCATCCTATGTCAACACTGAAGCTTTCTTT. It codes for CASSPSYVNTEAFF.

V gene TRBV2 combines with J gene TRBJ1-6; TRBD1 is a possible D gene (5 bases). This CDR3 is 13 amino acids long. The ends were cut back, 5 bases at V and 9 bases at J, with 11 bases in the middle. Per the germline V gene, CDR1 is SNHLY and CDR2 is FYNNEI. The CDR3 is CASSRRGTSPLHF. CDR3 nucleotide sequence: TGTGCCAGCAGTCGCCGGGGGACTTCACCCCTCCACTTT.

DNA for the CDR3: TGCGCCAGCAGCCAAGACAGGGCTGGGGCCAACGTCCTGACTTTC. Translation gives CASSQDRAGANVLTF. The gene calls are TRBV5-1 and TRBJ2-6, with 7 bases aligning to TRBD1. J lost 2 bases, V lost 4 bases, and 3 bases had no gene match. The CDR3 is made up of 15 amino acids. Germline CDR1 reads SGHRS; CDR2 reads YFSETQ.

DNA for the CDR3: TGTGCCAGCCTTCCAAGCGGGGGGCATTCGAACATTCAGTACTTC. This codes for CASLPSGGHSNIQYF. This chain uses TRBV19 with TRBJ2-4, with TRBD2 matching over 9 bases. CDR1 is LNHDA and CDR2 is SQIVND in the germline V gene (reference sequence). The CDR3 is 15 residues long. The V and J ends lost 9 bases and 7 bases, in that order; junction bases with no gene match: 13.

The gene calls are TRBV18 and TRBJ1-5; 8 bases align to TRBD1. Germline assignment: CDR1 KGHSH and CDR2 LQKENI. The CDR3 extends over 15 amino acids. V gave up 6 bases and J gave up 4 bases; unmatched junction bases: 8. The CDR3 reads CASSPGQGGNQPQHF. The CDR3 region has the DNA TGTGCCAGCTCGCCCGGACAGGGCGGGAATCAGCCCCAGCATTTT. The entire variable domain, with the rest obtained from reference TRBV18 and TRBJ1-5, is as follows: NAGVMQNPRHLVRRRGQEARLRCSPMKGHSHVYWYRQLPEEGLKFMVYLQKENIIDESGMPKERFSAEFPKEGPSILRIQQVVRGDSAAYFCASSPGQGGNQPQHFGDGTRLSIL.

The chain is built from TRBV9 and TRBJ2-1; 10 nucleotides agree with TRBD2. The V gene end was trimmed by 0 bases and the J gene end by 8 bases; junction bases not matched to a gene: 5. This CDR3 is built from 15 residues. Germline V gives CDR1 SGDLS, CDR2 YYNGEE. The CDR3 sequence: CASSVGSGGPYEQFF. CDR3 sequence (DNA): TGTGCCAGCAGCGTAGGTAGCGGGGGGCCCTATGAGCAGTTCTTC. The variable domain in full, with the rest retrieved from reference TRBV9 and TRBJ2-1, is DSGVTQTPKHLITATGQRVTLRCSPRSGDLSVYWYQQSLDQGLQFLIQYYNGEERAKGNILERFSAQQFPDLHSELNLSSLELGDSALYFCASSVGSGGPYEQFFGPGTRLTVL.

The chain has TRBV10-3 and TRBJ2-2; 14 bases align to TRBD2. In germline, CDR1 is ENHRY, CDR2 SYGVKD. V was clipped by 6 bases and J by 0 bases; unmatched bases: 3. The CDR3 extends over 17 amino acids. The CDR3, as DNA: TGTGCCATCAGAGGGACTAGCGGGGGAGCGAACACCGGGGAGCTGTTTTTT. This encodes CAIRGTSGGANTGELFF.

DNA of the CDR3: TGTGCCAGCAGTCCGAGGGCGGCGGGGGATACGCAGTATTTT. Translated, it gives CASSPRAAGDTQYF. The rearrangement uses TRBV2 and TRBJ2-3, with TRBD2 as a possible D gene (6 bases). CDR3 length equals 14 residues. The V gene's germline CDR1 is SNHLY and CDR2 FYNNEI. Trimming took off 5 bases at V and 6 bases at J, with 15 bases between the two ends.

This clone was recorded only once. The chain employs TRBV7-9 and TRBJ1-2, with 8 bases lining up with TRBD1. CDR1 is SEHNR and CDR2 is FQNEAQ in the germline V gene (reference sequence). V was pared by 2 bases and J by 5 bases, with 4 bases of the junction left unmatched. This CDR3 has 14 residues. CDR3 coding DNA: TGTGCCAGCAGCTTACAGGGGGCGCGTTATGGCTACACCTTC. As protein: CASSLQGARYGYTF.

The chain combines TRBV9 with TRBJ1-5; TRBD1 matches at 7 bases. The CDR3 has 14 amino acids. Germline lookup yields CDR1 SGDLS and CDR2 YYNGEE. With 3 bases clipped from V and 3 bases from J, the junction kept 3 bases outside the gene matches. CDR3 region: CASSAGQFNQPQHF. CDR3 nucleotides: TGTGCCAGCAGCGCGGGACAGTTCAATCAGCCCCAGCATTTT.

This clone was detected once. The V gene is TRBV5-4, the J gene TRBJ2-7, with no clear D. Germline V lookup: CDR1 SGHNT, CDR2 YYREEE (reference sequence). The CDR3 is 12 residues long. Trimming removed 3 bases from V and 0 bases from J, with 4 bases in between. Written as DNA, the CDR3 is TGTGCCAGCAGCTCGGGCTCCTACGAGCAGTACTTC. Translation: CASSSGSYEQYF.

V is TRBV7-9 and J is TRBJ1-2, with 7 bases matching TRBD1. The germline V gene has CDR1 SEHNR and CDR2 FQNEAQ (reference sequence). Trimming at V came to 6 bases and at J to 8 bases, leaving 18 bases not matched to a gene. There are 16 residues in the CDR3. The CDR3 loop is CASRQGPTGSVGGYTF. In DNA form, the CDR3 reads TGTGCCAGCAGACAAGGCCCGACAGGGTCTGTGGGGGGCTACACCTTC.

This sequence joins TRBV5-1 and TRBJ1-2; 9 bases line up with TRBD1. From germline, CDR1 is SGHRS and CDR2 YFSETQ. Germline trimming cut 4 bases from V and 7 bases from J; bases unmatched to any gene: 8. This CDR3 comprises 14 residues. CDR3 in DNA: TGCGCCAGCAGCCCACAGGGGGCTACTAGTGGCTACACCTTC. It specifies CASSPQGATSGYTF.

This rearrangement joins TRBV5-4 to TRBJ2-2; D perhaps matches TRBD1 (5 bases). Germline V CDR1 and CDR2: SGHNT, YYREEE (reference sequence). Trimming stripped 3 bases from V and 4 bases from J, with 10 bases between. The CDR3 runs 14 residues. CDR3 coding DNA: TGTGCCAGCAGCTATAAGGGGCCCACCGGGGAGCTGTTTTTT. As protein: CASSYKGPTGELFF.

This chain connects TRBV12-5 to TRBJ2-1; 8 positions agree with TRBD1. Germline V lookup: CDR1 LGHNT, CDR2 FRNRAP. Unmatched junction bases numbered 10, after V lost 7 bases and J lost 5 bases. CDR3 size: 15 residues. The CDR3 here is CASATPGQVHNEQFF. In DNA, the CDR3 is TGTGCTAGTGCCACTCCGGGACAGGTACACAATGAGCAGTTCTTC.

This chain uses TRBV19 with TRBJ1-5; perhaps TRBD1 as D (6 bases). Germline CDR1 LNHDA, CDR2 SQIVND (reference sequence). V was cut by 5 bases and J by 4 bases, with 15 bases left in between. The CDR3 has 15 residues. As DNA, the CDR3 is TGTGCCAGTAGTGGCACAGGGTATTCAAATCAGCCCCAGCATTTT. Amino acids: CASSGTGYSNQPQHF.

The rearrangement links TRBV6-5 to TRBJ2-5; a weak D match, TRBD2 (6 bases). CDR3 length: 15 residues. V lost 2 bases, J lost 2 bases, and 12 bases lay in between. Per germline, CDR1 MNHEY and CDR2 SVGAGI. CDR3 loop: CASSYADSGQETQYF. CDR3 nucleotide sequence: TGTGCCAGCAGTTACGCGGATAGCGGACAAGAGACCCAGTACTTC.

In its sample, this clone was seen a few times. The J gene is TRBJ2-3, the V gene TRBV6-1; D is ambiguous. Trimming removed 6 bases at V and 3 bases at J, with 13 bases between. Germline values: CDR1 MNHNS, CDR2 SASEGT. CDR3 length: 14 residues. The CDR3 region is CASRTTSLTDTQYF. Here the CDR3 DNA reads TGTGCCAGCAGGACAACCTCCCTTACAGATACGCAGTATTTT.

This sequence joins TRBV11-1 and TRBJ1-5; D unresolved. The CDR3 loop spans 13 amino acids. The V gene lost 1 base and the J gene lost 5 bases, with 6 bases spanning the gap. Germline assignment: CDR1 SGHAT and CDR2 FQDESV (reference sequence). The DNA for the CDR3 is TGTGCCAGCAGCTTAGACTCGGATCAGCCCCAGCATTTT. Protein: CASSLDSDQPQHF.

This sequence joins TRBV7-3 and TRBJ2-3, with D tentatively TRBD2 (5 bases). Germline CDR1 reads SGHTA; CDR2 reads FQGTGA. V was clipped by 1 base and J by 2 bases, with 10 bases between them. The CDR3 has 15 residues. CDR3 DNA sequence: TGTGCCAGCAGCTTAATGGCTAGCCCCACAGATACGCAGTATTTT. Residues: CASSLMASPTDTQYF. The full variable domain, rest sourced from reference TRBV7-3 and TRBJ2-3, is GAGVSQTPSNKVTEKGKYVELRCDPISGHTALYWYRQSLGQGPEFLIYFQGTGAADDSGLPNDRFFAVRPEGSVSTLKIQRTERGDSAVYLCASSLMASPTDTQYFGPGTRLTVL.

The CDR3, as DNA: TGTGCCAGCAGTTACTCGTTACAGCTTAACTATGGCTACACCTTC. This codes for CASSYSLQLNYGYTF. The chain is built from TRBV6-5 and TRBJ1-2, with no clear D. The CDR3 consists of 15 residues. The germline V gene has CDR1 MNHEY and CDR2 SVGAGI. Trimming stripped 0 bases from V and 1 base from J, with 9 bases between.